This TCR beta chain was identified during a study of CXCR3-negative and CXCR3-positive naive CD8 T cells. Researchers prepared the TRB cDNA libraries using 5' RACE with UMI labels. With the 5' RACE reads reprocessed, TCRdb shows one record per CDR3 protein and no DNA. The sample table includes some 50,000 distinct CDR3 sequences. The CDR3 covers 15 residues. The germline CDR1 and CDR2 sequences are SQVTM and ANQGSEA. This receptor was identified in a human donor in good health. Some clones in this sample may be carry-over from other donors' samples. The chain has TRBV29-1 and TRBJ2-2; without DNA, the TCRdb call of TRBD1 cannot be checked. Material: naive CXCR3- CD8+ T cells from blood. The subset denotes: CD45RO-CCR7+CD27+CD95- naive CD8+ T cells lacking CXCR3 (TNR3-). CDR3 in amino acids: CSVEVGGGYTGELFF.